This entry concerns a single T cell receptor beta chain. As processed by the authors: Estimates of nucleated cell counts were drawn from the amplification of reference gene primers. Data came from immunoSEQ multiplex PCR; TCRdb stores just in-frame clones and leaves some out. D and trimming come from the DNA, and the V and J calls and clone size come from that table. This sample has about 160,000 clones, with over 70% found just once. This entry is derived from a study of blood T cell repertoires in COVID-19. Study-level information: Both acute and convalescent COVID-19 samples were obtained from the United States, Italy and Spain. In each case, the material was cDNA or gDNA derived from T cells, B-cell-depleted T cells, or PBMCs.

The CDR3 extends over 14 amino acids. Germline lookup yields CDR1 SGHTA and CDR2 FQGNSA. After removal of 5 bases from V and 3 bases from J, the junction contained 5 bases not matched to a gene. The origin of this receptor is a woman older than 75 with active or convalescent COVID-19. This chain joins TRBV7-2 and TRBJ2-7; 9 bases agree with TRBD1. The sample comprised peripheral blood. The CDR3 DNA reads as TGTGCCAGCAGCCCTTGGACAGGGGTCTACGAGCAGTACTTC. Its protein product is CASSPWTGVYEQYF.